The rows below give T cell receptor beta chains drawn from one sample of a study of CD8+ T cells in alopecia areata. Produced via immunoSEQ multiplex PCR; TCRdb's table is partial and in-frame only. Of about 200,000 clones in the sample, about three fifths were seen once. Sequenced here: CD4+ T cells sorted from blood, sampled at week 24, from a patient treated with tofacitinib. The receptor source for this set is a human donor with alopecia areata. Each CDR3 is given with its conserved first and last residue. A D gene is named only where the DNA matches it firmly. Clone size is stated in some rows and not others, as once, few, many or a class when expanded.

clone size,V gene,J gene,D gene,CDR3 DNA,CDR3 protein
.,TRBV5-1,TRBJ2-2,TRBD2,TGCGCCAGCAGCTCGGATAGCGGGAGGAACACCGGGGAGCTGTTTTTT,CASSSDSGRNTGELFF
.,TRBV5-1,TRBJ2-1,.,TGCGCCAGCAGCCAGATGGGAGGCGCCTACAATGAGCAGTTCTTC,CASSQMGGAYNEQFF
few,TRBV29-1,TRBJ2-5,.,TGCAGCGTTGAAGATCGGAGCACCCAGTACTTC,CSVEDRSTQYF
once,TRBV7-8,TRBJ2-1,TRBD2,TGTGCCAGCAGCCCTAAGGGCCTAGCGGATGTTAATGAGCAGTTCTTC,CASSPKGLADVNEQFF
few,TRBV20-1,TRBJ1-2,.,TGCAGTGCTAGAGATCTATATGGCTACACCTTC,CSARDLYGYTF
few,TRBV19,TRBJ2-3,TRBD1,TGTGCCAGTACCAACCGACAGGGGAGAACAGATACGCAGTATTTT,CASTNRQGRTDTQYF
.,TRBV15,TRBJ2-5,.,TGTGCCACCAGCAGAGGGAATCAAGAGACCCAGTACTTC,CATSRGNQETQYF
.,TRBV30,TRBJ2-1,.,TGTGCCGGGAAAAGATCCTACAATGAGCAGTTCTTC,CAGKRSYNEQFF
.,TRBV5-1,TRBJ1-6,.,TGCGCCAGCAGCGTCGGCCAGGGGAGTAATTCACCCCTCCACTTT,CASSVGQGSNSPLHF
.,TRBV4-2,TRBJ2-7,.,TGTGCCAGCAGCCAAGACTCGAGCATGGGCGAGCAGTACTTC,CASSQDSSMGEQYF
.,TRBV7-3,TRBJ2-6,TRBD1,TGTGCCAGCAGCTTATTTCCCGGGACAGTAAATTTTGCTGGGGCCAATGTCCTGACTTTC,CASSLFPGTVNFAGANVLTF
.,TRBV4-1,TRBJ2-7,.,TGCGCCAGCAGCCAAGAGACCCAGGGTCTGGGGTCCTACGAGCAGTACTTC,CASSQETQGLGSYEQYF
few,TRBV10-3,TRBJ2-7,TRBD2,TGTGCCATCAGTGAGTCGGCGGGGGGAGGATCTTGGGAGCAGTACTTC,CAISESAGGGSWEQYF
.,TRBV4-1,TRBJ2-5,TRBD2,TGCGCCAGCAGCCAAGATCGAAGCGGGGGCGTCCGGGAGACCCAGTACTTC,CASSQDRSGGVRETQYF
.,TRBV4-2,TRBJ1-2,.,TGTGCCAGCAGCCAAGATGGGTATGGGGAAGGTGGCTACACCTTC,CASSQDGYGEGGYTF
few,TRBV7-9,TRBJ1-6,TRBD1,TGTGCCAGCACGGGCTACCGGGACAGAAATTCACCCCTCCACTTT,CASTGYRDRNSPLHF
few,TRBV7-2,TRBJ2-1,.,TGTGCCAGCAGCTTAGCGGGAGAGGCCTACAATGAGCAGTTCTTC,CASSLAGEAYNEQFF
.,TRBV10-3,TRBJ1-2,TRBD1,TGTGCCATCAGGAAGACAGGGACTGGCTACACCTTC,CAIRKTGTGYTF
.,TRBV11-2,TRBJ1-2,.,TGTGCCAGCAGCTCGCCCGGGGTTCTTGGCTACACCTTC,CASSSPGVLGYTF
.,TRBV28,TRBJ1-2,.,TGTGCCAGCAGTTCTTGGGGGGCGCGTGGCTACACCTTC,CASSSWGARGYTF
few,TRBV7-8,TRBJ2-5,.,TGTGCCAGCAGCATACAAAGCGGAGGGGAGACCCAGTACTTC,CASSIQSGGETQYF
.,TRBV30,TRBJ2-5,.,TGTGCCTGGAGTGTACTTGCGGACGGGACCCAGTACTTC,CAWSVLADGTQYF
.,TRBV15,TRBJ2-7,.,TGTGCCACCAGCAATGACCCGGGGGAGGAGCAGTACTTC,CATSNDPGEEQYF